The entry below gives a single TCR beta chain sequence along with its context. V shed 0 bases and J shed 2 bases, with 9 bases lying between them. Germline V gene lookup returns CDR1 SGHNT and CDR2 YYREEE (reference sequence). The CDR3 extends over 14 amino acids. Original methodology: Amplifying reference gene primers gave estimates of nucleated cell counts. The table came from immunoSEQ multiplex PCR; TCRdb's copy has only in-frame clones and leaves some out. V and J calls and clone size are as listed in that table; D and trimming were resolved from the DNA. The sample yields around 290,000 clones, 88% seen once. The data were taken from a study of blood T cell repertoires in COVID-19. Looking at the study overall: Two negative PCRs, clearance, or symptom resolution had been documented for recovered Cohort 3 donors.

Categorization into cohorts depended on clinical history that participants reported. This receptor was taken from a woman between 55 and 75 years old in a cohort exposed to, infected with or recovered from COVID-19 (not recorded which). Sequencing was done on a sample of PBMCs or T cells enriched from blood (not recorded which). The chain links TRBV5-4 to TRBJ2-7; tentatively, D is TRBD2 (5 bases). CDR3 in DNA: TGTGCCAGCAGCTTGGAGGTGGAGGCCTACGAGCAGTACTTC. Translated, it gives CASSLEVEAYEQYF.